Following are 3 T cell receptor beta chains from one sample sequenced in a study of CD4 T cells in relation to SARS-CoV-2 and coronaviruses. No antigens are known for them. The unexposed donors gave CD4+ T cells in about 2010-2019, prior to COVID-19. After roughly ten days of culture, CD4+ T cells were isolated. Produced via immunoSEQ multiplex PCR; TCRdb's table is partial and in-frame only. This sample yields some 30,000 clones, of which about three quarters are seen a single time; around 20% belongs to the top ten. Sequenced material: CD4+ T cells from PBMCs, cultured in vitro. Source of these receptors: a human donor in good health.

The genes are TRBV2 and TRBJ2-1; D might be TRBD1 (7 bases). This CDR3 has 15 residues. Germline CDR1 reads SNHLY; CDR2 reads FYNNEI. Trimming removed 10 bases from V and 10 bases from J, with 26 bases in between. DNA for the CDR3: TGTGCCAACAGCATCCCGCTCGGATCAGGGGGGGAGCAGTTCTTC. Residues: CANSIPLGSGGEQFF.

This chain links TRBV7-9 with TRBJ1-2; TRBD1 aligns across 10 bases. This CDR3 is 15 amino acids long. Losses at the gene ends were 5 bases for V and 5 bases for J; bases not matched to a gene: 8. Germline assignment: CDR1 SEHNR and CDR2 FQNEAQ (reference sequence). The CDR3 DNA reads as TGTGCCAGCAGCCTGACAGGGGGCGCTTTTTATGGCTACACCTTC. Encoded protein: CASSLTGGAFYGYTF.

This clone was detected only a few times. The chain uses TRBV2 and TRBJ1-1; D gene uncertain. V gave up 0 bases and J gave up 5 bases, with 10 bases separating them. The V gene's germline CDR1 is SNHLY and CDR2 FYNNEI. The CDR3 extends over 14 amino acids. Here the CDR3 reads CASSEAATTTEAFF. DNA of the CDR3: TGTGCCAGCAGTGAAGCTGCAACCACGACTGAAGCTTTCTTT.